The T cell receptor (beta chain) described here comes from a study of T cells in Graves' hyperthyroidism and ophthalmopathy (dated by TCRdb to between 2018 and 2021). About the full investigation: Peripheral blood was collected at initial diagnosis, before any treatment. The paper reports TCR Vbeta CDR3 sequencing of 130 to 150 peripheral blood samples: fewer than 50 ophthalmopathy, 70 to 85 hyperthyroidism and approximately 17 progressor patients. Whether ophthalmopathy could be predicted prospectively was tested in an independent validation cohort made up of 18 to 20 hyperthyroidism patients plus 17 patients who later progressed to ophthalmopathy. Following sampling, methimazole starting at 30 mg daily was given to hyperthyroidism patients, and high-dose intravenous methylprednisolone was given to ophthalmopathy patients. To identify TCR V-J signatures that set the groups apart, the researchers used a discovery cohort of 100 patients, made up of 40 to 45 with Graves' ophthalmopathy and around 58 with stable Graves' hyperthyroidism. In roughly six Graves' hyperthyroidism patients, the study also compared T-cell repertoires from thyroid tissue with T-cell repertoires from blood. For training and testing, the 100 or so patients in the discovery cohort were randomly divided in a 7:3 ratio. The research as a whole found: Ophthalmopathy was separated from stable hyperthyroidism by a 13 V-J signature model, with just over 85% sensitivity and approximately 81% specificity obtained in cross-validation and 80%/75% obtained in testing. Most expanded thyroid clonotypes (frequency above 0.001) were also found in blood, which suggests that blood repertoires may mirror thyroid immune responses. No statistical method was used to set the sample size in advance, and investigators knew the group allocation. In validation, progression to ophthalmopathy was predicted by the model with 70% to 71% sensitivity and nearly 75% specificity, a median of roughly six months before onset.

A few counts support this clonotype. This clone's antigen is unknown. There are no base qualities to consult, and no much larger clone falls within one base. Ophthalmopathy patients had moderately to severely active disease, Clinical Activity Score of at least 3, NOSPECS grade of at least 4, and duration under 3 months. Patients with uncontrolled infections, other autoimmune diseases, pregnancy or lactation were excluded. Clinical symptoms, serum thyroxine and TRAb, thyroid ultrasound, and orbital computed tomography formed the basis for the diagnoses. PBMCs were isolated from 10 ml of fresh peripheral blood by Ficoll-Paque density gradient centrifugation. Trizol reagent was used to extract total RNA, and RNA quality was then checked on an Agilent 2100 Bioanalyzer. At the junction V is shortened by 5 bases and J by 0 bases, with 14 bases in between. Via the germline V gene (reference sequence), CDR1 is MNHEY and CDR2 SMNVEV. From the cysteine through the phenylalanine, the CDR3 covers 16 amino acids. Only CDR3 DNA is held: 48 bases, read in frame from base 1.

The TCR beta CDR3 regions were amplified from RNA transcripts. The TCR CDR3 was subjected to a first round of RT-PCR using the HTBI primer set and the Qiagen OneStep RT-PCR kit. A second multiplex PCR round built the libraries, followed by size selection and purification. The libraries were sequenced on an Illumina HiSeq2000 using paired-end 100 bp reads. For the original study's pipeline: SOAPnuke was used to process the raw data, throwing out any read that contained adapters or uncalled bases, had a mean Phred below 15, or lacked an exact constant-primer or identifier match. COPE v1.2.5 was used to merge the high-quality paired reads, and each unique nucleotide sequence was defined as a clonotype. MiTCR v1.1 was used to align the clonotypes against IMGT TRBV, TRBD and TRBJ reference segments. Analysis was restricted to V-J combinations with a frequency above 0.0001, which covered about 99% of repertoires. A TCS score was defined as the ratio between F50 (clonal expansion) and ExV (chaos), using BLOSUM62-based TCRdist between CDR3 peptides within each V-J. Welch's t-statistics and random forest reduced several hundred V-J features to roughly 13, which were used in a naive Bayes classifier (R e1071). The raw public reads went through TCRdb reprocessing: fastp at Q25, MiXCR clone calling, in-frame beta chains kept. Each entry is one CDR3 protein sequence, shown with its most common DNA and genes. Clone size and V and J calls follow TCRdb, not the original study. The sample yields around 600,000 distinct CDR3 sequences; 14% were counted once. Jointly, the top ten make up less than 9% of the sample.

Rearrangement joined TRBV27 to TRBJ2-1; TRBD1 is possibly the D segment (6 matching bases). The sequenced sample consisted of blood. This clonotype was obtained from a woman aged 18 to 35 with Graves' ophthalmopathy. The CDR3 protein is CASSQRQANSYNEQFF. The DNA sequence is TGTGCCAGCAGTCAGCGACAGGCTAACTCCTACAATGAGCAGTTCTTC.